Listed below are T cell receptor beta chains from one sample, sequenced in a study of T cells in Graves' hyperthyroidism and ophthalmopathy. TCRdb passed the multiplex PCR reads through MiXCR, listing each CDR3 protein once. The sample has a few hundred thousand distinct CDR3 sequences, around 15% seen once; the top ten hold 5.3%. Material for sequencing was blood. The receptors here all came from a woman under 30 with Graves' hyperthyroidism. CDR3s leave out the opening cysteine and the closing phenylalanine or tryptophan. Each record gives: CDR3 protein, V gene.

CDR3 protein: ASSLVTSEDYNEQF
V gene: TRBV5-6

CDR3 protein: ASSVGGTAFYEQY
V gene: TRBV5-1

CDR3 protein: ASSYRVPYEQY
V gene: TRBV6-2/TRBV6-3

CDR3 protein: AWSPRTEAF
V gene: TRBV30

CDR3 protein: SVVERTTYNEQF
V gene: TRBV29-1

CDR3 protein: ASSHRGVGYT
V gene: TRBV12-3/TRBV12-4

CDR3 protein: ASSGRGGNTEAF
V gene: TRBV2

CDR3 protein: ASSLSPRTSGKETQY
V gene: TRBV28

CDR3 protein: SVVWDTKNIQY
V gene: TRBV29-1

CDR3 protein: ASSPDSGANVLT
V gene: TRBV11-2

CDR3 protein: ASSPRFGALETQY
V gene: TRBV7-9

CDR3 protein: SARPSGTANTEAF
V gene: TRBV20-1

CDR3 protein: SVWTGTDTQY
V gene: TRBV29-1

CDR3 protein: ASSLRGYSNQPQH
V gene: TRBV12-3/TRBV12-4

CDR3 protein: ASSYDGGSAGYT
V gene: TRBV6-5

CDR3 protein: ASSLGYRGSSYNEQF
V gene: TRBV5-1

CDR3 protein: ASSLVGTGGNNEQS
V gene: TRBV7-2

CDR3 protein: ASRGGVGGNTIY
V gene: TRBV6-1

CDR3 protein: ASNLGQGGETQY
V gene: TRBV9

CDR3 protein: SVEQGLNNEQF
V gene: TRBV29-1

CDR3 protein: AISEAGGLSYGYT
V gene: TRBV10-3

CDR3 protein: ASSSTGTAYGYT
V gene: TRBV19

CDR3 protein: ASSLGGRGEQF
V gene: TRBV28

CDR3 protein: ASSLRQGTKETQY
V gene: TRBV28

CDR3 protein: ASSLGLVNHEQY
V gene: TRBV5-1

CDR3 protein: ASSLQVAGVGDTQY
V gene: TRBV5-1

CDR3 protein: ASSGGTSGSSGELF
V gene: TRBV9

CDR3 protein: ASSLHEAGVDTGELF
V gene: TRBV12-3/TRBV12-4

CDR3 protein: AISESGTSGNEQF
V gene: TRBV10-3

CDR3 protein: ASSRNHLATNEKLF
V gene: TRBV4-3

CDR3 protein: ASSEWRSQETQY
V gene: TRBV25-1

CDR3 protein: ACTIGGSSYEQY
V gene: TRBV30

CDR3 protein: ASSPRPGSYEQY
V gene: TRBV28

CDR3 protein: ASSPPDRYSGNTIY
V gene: TRBV18

CDR3 protein: ASSEFGGSNTGELF
V gene: TRBV6-1

CDR3 protein: ASSLAEFLYNEQF
V gene: TRBV5-6

CDR3 protein: ASSYSGQGSQPQH
V gene: TRBV6-5

CDR3 protein: ASSENPYSNQPQH
V gene: TRBV2

CDR3 protein: ASSFRTGGAYEQY
V gene: TRBV12-3/TRBV12-4

CDR3 protein: SAPGTLTSTDTQY
V gene: TRBV20-1

CDR3 protein: ASSQEGSTPAH
V gene: TRBV4-1

CDR3 protein: SAHHLAGVLNNEQF
V gene: TRBV20-1

CDR3 protein: ASSPGQPSGGYEQY
V gene: TRBV6-1

CDR3 protein: SALTRWAMLTQY
V gene: TRBV20-1

CDR3 protein: ASSGQGSSLSYGYT
V gene: TRBV6-1

CDR3 protein: ASSERLRRSEQF
V gene: TRBV6-1

CDR3 protein: SALTFYEQY
V gene: TRBV20-1

CDR3 protein: ASSPTGPGANVLT
V gene: TRBV7-3

CDR3 protein: ASRGQGAENTEAF
V gene: TRBV6-1

CDR3 protein: ASSRKWDSYEQY
V gene: TRBV27

CDR3 protein: ASSFRQGGTDTQY
V gene: TRBV12-3/TRBV12-4

CDR3 protein: ASSLERNLYNEQF
V gene: TRBV7-3

CDR3 protein: ASSPPGMGTEAF
V gene: TRBV28